Detailed here is one TCR beta chain. Sequenced by immunoSEQ multiplex PCR; TCRdb stores in-frame clones only, minus some. The repertoire holds some 200,000 clones, approximately 85% seen once, with approximately 12% in the top ten. J lost 5 bases, V lost 2 bases, and 6 bases had no gene match. This CDR3 comprises 15 residues. Germline CDR1 SEHNR, CDR2 FQNEAQ (reference sequence). These data belong to a study of blood T cell repertoires in COVID-19. Study overall: PBMCs, B-cell-depleted T cells, or T cells provided the cDNA or gDNA that made up the material.

Adults between about 18 and 89 years of age took part from about two dozen US areas. Self-reported history from a screening survey and questionnaire set each donor's cohort. Recovery among Cohort 3 donors was established by two negative PCRs, clearance, or symptom resolution. V and J are TRBV7-9 and TRBJ2-7; 10 bases are shared with TRBD1. This TCR was recovered from a man aged 35 to 55 who had recovered from COVID-19. The specimen sequenced was PBMCs or T cells enriched from blood (not recorded which). CDR3 nucleotides: TGTGCCAGCAGCTTATCTTGGGACAGGGGAGACGAGCAGTACGTC. This codes for CASSLSWDRGDEQYV.